The subject of this entry is one T cell receptor (beta chain). Its antigen remains unknown. This entry comes from a study of T cell responses to AZD1222 COVID-19 vaccine. The V and J ends lost 1 base and 4 bases respectively, with 15 bases between them. Germline CDR1 KGHDR, CDR2 SFDVKD. The CDR3 has 16 amino acids. The study pooled second doses at about 4 or about 12 weeks. Some clones are missing from TCRdb's copy, which holds only in-frame ones; the method was immunoSEQ multiplex PCR. Seen here are 70,000 to 95,000 clones, about 91% observed once, and the top ten hold around 8%. Regarding the study as a whole: The study identified only six AZD1222 recipients as seropositive at baseline. Receipt of two AZD1222 doses was followed by a rise in Spike-specific TCR breadth and depth. Clonal diversity was possibly underestimated; the donors were predominantly white British and more often female.

This clonotype was sampled from an adult who received the AZD1222 COVID-19 vaccine. This chain uses TRBV24-1 with TRBJ2-5, with D hard to call. This sample comprised peripheral blood, obtained 28 days after the second AZD1222 dose. DNA for the CDR3: TGTGCCACCAGTGATTTTGGGGAAACGGGTGGAGAGACCCAGTACTTC. Encoded protein: CATSDFGETGGETQYF.